Listed below are T cell receptor beta chains from one sample, sequenced in a study of shared clonotypes between healthy human individuals. Measured with immunoSEQ multiplex PCR; TCRdb has only the in-frame clones, and not every one. The table lists about a million clones, approximately 77% of them singletons. The specimen sequenced was memory CD4+ T cells from PBMCs. The origin of the receptors is a man aged 18-30 years in good health. Some clones in this sample may be carry-over from other donors' samples. Each CDR3 is given with its conserved first and last residue. Each record gives: clone size, V gene, D gene, J gene, CDR3 length, CDR3 protein, CDR3 DNA. The D gene is left open where the match is weak. Rows give clone size only sometimes, using once, few, many, or a class for an expanded clone.

abundance: many; v_gene: TRBV14; d_gene: .; j_gene: TRBJ1-1; len: 13; CDR3aa: CASSQGSNTEAFF; CDR3nt: TGTGCCAGCAGCCAAGGCTCGAACACTGAAGCTTTCTTT
abundance: .; v_gene: TRBV6-6; d_gene: .; j_gene: TRBJ2-3; len: 13; CDR3aa: CASSPFLADTQYF; CDR3nt: TGTGCCAGCAGCCCCTTCCTGGCAGATACGCAGTATTTT
abundance: .; v_gene: TRBV5-4; d_gene: TRBD1; j_gene: TRBJ2-1; len: 15; CDR3aa: CASSRTTGGSNEQFF; CDR3nt: TGTGCCAGCAGCCGAACGACAGGGGGCTCCAATGAGCAGTTCTTC
abundance: .; v_gene: TRBV18; d_gene: .; j_gene: TRBJ1-4; len: 14; CDR3aa: CASSAGNWDEKLFF; CDR3nt: TGTGCCAGCTCCGCGGGAAACTGGGATGAAAAACTGTTTTTT
abundance: once; v_gene: TRBV7-9; d_gene: .; j_gene: TRBJ1-6; len: 15; CDR3aa: CASSLDSSYNSPLHF; CDR3nt: TGTGCCAGCAGCTTAGACAGCTCCTATAATTCACCCCTCCACTTT
abundance: .; v_gene: TRBV6-5; d_gene: .; j_gene: TRBJ2-1; len: 16; CDR3aa: CASSSRGTPGGNEQFF; CDR3nt: TGTGCCAGCAGTTCCCGCGGGACCCCCGGGGGCAATGAGCAGTTCTTC
abundance: .; v_gene: TRBV7-8; d_gene: .; j_gene: TRBJ1-2; len: 16; CDR3aa: CASSLARTSRRGGYTF; CDR3nt: TGTGCCAGCAGCTTAGCAAGGACCTCCCGGAGGGGTGGCTACACCTTC
abundance: few; v_gene: TRBV27; d_gene: .; j_gene: TRBJ1-5; len: 13; CDR3aa: CASSGVGNQPQHF; CDR3nt: TGTGCCAGCAGTGGAGTCGGCAATCAGCCCCAGCATTTT
abundance: .; v_gene: TRBV7-9; d_gene: .; j_gene: TRBJ1-4; len: 16; CDR3aa: CASSLAWETAGEKLFF; CDR3nt: TGTGCCAGCAGCTTAGCGTGGGAAACAGCGGGTGAAAAACTGTTTTTT
abundance: .; v_gene: TRBV7-2; d_gene: TRBD2; j_gene: TRBJ2-7; len: 17; CDR3aa: CASSLQGLAGDPYEQYF; CDR3nt: TGTGCCAGCAGCTTACAAGGACTAGCGGGAGACCCGTACGAGCAGTACTTC
abundance: .; v_gene: TRBV19; d_gene: .; j_gene: TRBJ1-3; len: 15; CDR3aa: CASSRGTPSGNTIYF; CDR3nt: TGTGCCAGTAGCCGCGGGACCCCCTCTGGAAACACCATATATTTT
abundance: .; v_gene: TRBV19; d_gene: .; j_gene: TRBJ1-2; len: 16; CDR3aa: CASSWEHRGGNYGYTF; CDR3nt: TGTGCCAGTAGTTGGGAACACCGTGGGGGCAACTATGGCTACACCTTC
abundance: .; v_gene: TRBV5-5; d_gene: TRBD2; j_gene: TRBJ2-7; len: 15; CDR3aa: CASSLGLAGPIEQYF; CDR3nt: TGTGCCAGCAGCTTGGGACTAGCGGGGCCCATCGAGCAGTACTTC
abundance: .; v_gene: TRBV4-1; d_gene: .; j_gene: TRBJ1-2; len: 15; CDR3aa: CASSRRGEGIYGYTF; CDR3nt: TGCGCCAGCAGCCGAAGGGGGGAGGGTATCTATGGCTACACCTTC
abundance: .; v_gene: TRBV11-2; d_gene: .; j_gene: TRBJ2-7; len: 11; CDR3aa: CASSLRVEQYF; CDR3nt: TGTGCCAGCAGCTTAAGGGTGGAACAGTACTTC
abundance: .; v_gene: TRBV10-3; d_gene: .; j_gene: TRBJ1-2; len: 13; CDR3aa: CAITQDRYYGYTF; CDR3nt: TGTGCCATCACCCAGGACAGATACTATGGCTACACCTTC
abundance: .; v_gene: TRBV18; d_gene: .; j_gene: TRBJ1-3; len: 17; CDR3aa: CASSPRQAQESFNTIYF; CDR3nt: TGTGCCAGCTCACCCCGACAGGCCCAAGAGTCATTCAACACCATATATTTT
abundance: .; v_gene: TRBV27; d_gene: TRBD1; j_gene: TRBJ2-7; len: 17; CDR3aa: CASTRYHNPGQYYEQYF; CDR3nt: TGTGCCAGCACCCGATACCACAATCCGGGACAGTACTACGAGCAGTACTTC